This is a list of T cell receptor beta chains from one sample in a study of shared clonotypes between healthy human individuals. The repertoire was sequenced with immunoSEQ multiplex PCR; TCRdb's copy has only in-frame clones and lacks some. This sample yields approximately 1.5 million clones, of which approximately 98% are seen a single time; roughly 0.45% belongs to the top ten. The sample taken for sequencing was naive CD4+ T cells sorted from blood. These receptors came from a man aged 25-40 years in good health. Each CDR3 is given without its conserved first and last residue. The D gene is left open where the match is weak. Clone size is stated in some rows and not others, as once, few, many or a class when expanded.

length	V	size	D	J	CDR3
11	TRBV5-4	-	-	TRBJ1-2	ASSLDRSRGYT
12	TRBV5-1	-	-	TRBJ1-5	ASREGTLDGAQH
11	TRBV10-1	-	-	TRBJ2-7	ASSLMRDGEQY
15	TRBV5-1	-	-	TRBJ2-2	ASSLTEAAARSGELF
16	TRBV5-1	-	TRBD2	TRBJ2-5	ASRRGTSGRIPQETQY
11	TRBV19	-	-	TRBJ1-4	ASSRERNEKLF
14	TRBV19	once	-	TRBJ1-1	ASSIPEGNMNTEAF
14	TRBV5-1	-	TRBD2	TRBJ2-5	ASSFLASGSGETQY
13	TRBV6-5	-	TRBD1	TRBJ1-4	ASSSRTGKGEKLF
14	TRBV11-3	-	TRBD1	TRBJ2-7	ASSPEPGQGTYEQY
9	TRBV29-1	-	TRBD1	TRBJ2-1	SVGQGDEQF
9	TRBV6-6	-	-	TRBJ1-2	ASNKNGGYT
13	TRBV5-4	-	TRBD1	TRBJ2-7	ASSLPTGIAYEQY
12	TRBV27	-	-	TRBJ1-4	ASSLPRPGEKLF
13	TRBV10-3	-	-	TRBJ1-2	AISDVGDSYYGYT
13	TRBV11-2	once	TRBD2	TRBJ2-3	ASSFMGRESDTQY
15	TRBV11-2	-	TRBD1	TRBJ2-1	ASSLSPGQGGRGEQF
12	TRBV7-9	-	-	TRBJ2-1	ASSLARWNNEQF
11	TRBV6-1	-	-	TRBJ2-7	ASRVGISYEQY
15	TRBV7-6	-	-	TRBJ2-1	ASSLVPGGSSYNEQF
11	TRBV7-6	-	-	TRBJ1-1	ASSNRVGTEAF
10	TRBV28	-	TRBD2	TRBJ2-7	ASTTSPDEQY
13	TRBV5-1	-	-	TRBJ2-1	ASSTFRSSYNEQF
12	TRBV30	-	-	TRBJ2-2	AWSVGIRTGELF
12	TRBV5-1	once	TRBD1	TRBJ2-5	ASSTAGQAGTQY
12	TRBV19	-	TRBD1	TRBJ1-2	ASSSGTGSYGYT
13	TRBV6-4	-	TRBD1	TRBJ2-2	ASSAVQGATGELF